This T cell receptor (beta chain) appears in the sequencing data of a study of T cell responses to AZD1222 COVID-19 vaccine. Clones were sequenced by immunoSEQ multiplex PCR, and TCRdb holds only the in-frame ones, with some missing. Of about 110,000 clones in the sample, roughly 90% were seen once. Germline CDR1 reads MDHEN; CDR2 reads SYDVKM. The CDR3 runs 19 residues. Trimming removed 2 bases from V and 5 bases from J; junction bases left unmatched: 18. For this clone: Its antigen is undetermined.

Second-dose timings of about 4 or about 12 weeks were pooled. Study outcomes and limitations: Variant regions that are unmutated are reportedly the target of nearly half of spike-specific TCRs. Across spike, vaccine-associated CD4 TCRs were found, dominant at 160-218 and 743-854. Receipt of two AZD1222 doses was followed by a rise in Spike-specific TCR breadth and depth.

The sample consisted of peripheral blood, taken 28 days after the second AZD1222 dose. This clonotype was obtained from an adult who received the AZD1222 COVID-19 vaccine. The rearrangement links TRBV28 to TRBJ2-1; 7 nucleotides line up with TRBD2. The CDR3 DNA reads TGTGCCAGCAGTTTAGTCTTTCCCCTAGCGGACCCCCGGGACAATGAGCAGTTCTTC. Translation: CASSLVFPLADPRDNEQFF.